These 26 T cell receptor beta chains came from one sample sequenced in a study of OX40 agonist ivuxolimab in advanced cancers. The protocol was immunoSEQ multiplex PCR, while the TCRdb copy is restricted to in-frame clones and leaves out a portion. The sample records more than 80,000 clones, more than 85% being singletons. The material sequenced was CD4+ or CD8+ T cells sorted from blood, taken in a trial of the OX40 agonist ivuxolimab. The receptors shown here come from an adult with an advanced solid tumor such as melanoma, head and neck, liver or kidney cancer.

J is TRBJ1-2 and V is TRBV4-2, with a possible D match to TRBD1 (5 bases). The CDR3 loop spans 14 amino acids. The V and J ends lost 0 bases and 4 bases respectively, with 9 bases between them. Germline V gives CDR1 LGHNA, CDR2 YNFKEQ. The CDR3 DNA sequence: TGTGCCAGCAGCCAAGATCGGACAAGCTATGGCTACACCTTC. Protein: CASSQDRTSYGYTF.

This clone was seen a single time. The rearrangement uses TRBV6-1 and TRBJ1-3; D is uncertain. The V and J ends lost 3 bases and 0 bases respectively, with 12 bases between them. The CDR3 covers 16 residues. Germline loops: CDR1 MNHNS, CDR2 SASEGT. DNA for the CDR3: TGTGCCAGCAGTGACCCTCGCTACTACTCTGGAAACACCATATATTTT. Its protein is CASSDPRYYSGNTIYF.

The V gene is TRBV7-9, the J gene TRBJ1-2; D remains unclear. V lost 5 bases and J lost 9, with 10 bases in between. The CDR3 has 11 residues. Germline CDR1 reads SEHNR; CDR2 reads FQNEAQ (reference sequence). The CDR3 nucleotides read TGTGCCAGCAGCGAGGTCAAGAGCTACACCTTC. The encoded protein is CASSEVKSYTF.

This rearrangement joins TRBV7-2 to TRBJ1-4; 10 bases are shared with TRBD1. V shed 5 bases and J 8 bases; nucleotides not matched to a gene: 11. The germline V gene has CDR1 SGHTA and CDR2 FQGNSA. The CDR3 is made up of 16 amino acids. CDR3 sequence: CASSTLGQGGREKLFF. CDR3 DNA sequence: TGTGCCAGCAGCACCCTTGGACAGGGGGGTCGCGAAAAACTGTTTTTT.

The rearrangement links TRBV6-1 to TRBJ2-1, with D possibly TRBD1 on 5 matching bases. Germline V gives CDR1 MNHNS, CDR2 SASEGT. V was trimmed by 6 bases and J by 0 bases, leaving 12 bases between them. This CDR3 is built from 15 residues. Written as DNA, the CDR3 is TGTGCCAGCAGAGACGGACAAAGCTCCTACAATGAGCAGTTCTTC. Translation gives CASRDGQSSYNEQFF.

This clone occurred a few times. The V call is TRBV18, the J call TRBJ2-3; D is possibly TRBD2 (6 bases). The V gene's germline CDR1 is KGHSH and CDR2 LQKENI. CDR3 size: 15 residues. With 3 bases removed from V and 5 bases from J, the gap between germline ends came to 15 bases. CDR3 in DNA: TGTGCCAGCTCACCCATAGGGAGGCTTGGAGATACGCAGTATTTT. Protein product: CASSPIGRLGDTQYF.

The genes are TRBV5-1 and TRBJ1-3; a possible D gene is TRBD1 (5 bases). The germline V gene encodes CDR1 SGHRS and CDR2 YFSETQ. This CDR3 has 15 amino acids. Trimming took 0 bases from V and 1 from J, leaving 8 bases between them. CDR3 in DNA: TGCGCCAGCAGCTTGGAGGGGTCTTCTGGAAACACCATATATTTT. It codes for CASSLEGSSGNTIYF.

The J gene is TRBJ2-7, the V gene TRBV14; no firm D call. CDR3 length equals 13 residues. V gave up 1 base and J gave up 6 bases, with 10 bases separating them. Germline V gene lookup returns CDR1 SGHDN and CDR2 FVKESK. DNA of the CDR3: TGTGCCAGCAGCCAAGGGGCCATACGCGAGCAGTACTTC. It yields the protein CASSQGAIREQYF.

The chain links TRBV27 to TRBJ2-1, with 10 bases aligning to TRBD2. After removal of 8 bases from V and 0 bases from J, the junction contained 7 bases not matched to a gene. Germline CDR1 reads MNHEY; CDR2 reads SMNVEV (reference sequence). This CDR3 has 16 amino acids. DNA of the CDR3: TGTGCCAGCCACCCAGCTAGCGGGAGCTCCTACAATGAGCAGTTCTTC. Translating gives CASHPASGSSYNEQFF.

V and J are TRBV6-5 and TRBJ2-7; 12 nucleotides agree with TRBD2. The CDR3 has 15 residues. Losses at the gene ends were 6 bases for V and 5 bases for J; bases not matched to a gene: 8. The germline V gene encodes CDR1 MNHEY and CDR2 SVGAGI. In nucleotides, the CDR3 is TGTGCCAGCAGAGGTTGGACTAGCGGGGACGACGAGCAGTACTTC. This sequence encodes CASRGWTSGDDEQYF.

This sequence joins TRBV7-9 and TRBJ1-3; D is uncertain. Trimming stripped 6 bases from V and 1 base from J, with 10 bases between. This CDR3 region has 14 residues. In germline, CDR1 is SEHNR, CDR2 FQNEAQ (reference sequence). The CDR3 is CASSLDASGNTIYF. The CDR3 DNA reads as TGTGCCAGCAGTTTGGATGCATCTGGAAACACCATATATTTT.

Written as DNA, the CDR3 is TGTGCCAGCAGGAAGGGACAGACCTACGAGCAGTACTTC. Its protein product is CASRKGQTYEQYF. The gene calls are TRBV6-5 and TRBJ2-7; the match to TRBD1 covers 7 bases. The CDR3 runs to 13 residues. Germline V gives CDR1 MNHEY, CDR2 SVGAGI. V lost 6 bases, J lost 2 bases, and 4 bases stayed unmatched.

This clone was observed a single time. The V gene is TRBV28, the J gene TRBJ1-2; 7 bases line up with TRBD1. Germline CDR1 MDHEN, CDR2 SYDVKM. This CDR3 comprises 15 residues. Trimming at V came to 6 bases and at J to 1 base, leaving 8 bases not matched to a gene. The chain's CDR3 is CASRRTGPVNYGYTF. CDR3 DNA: TGTGCCAGCAGAAGGACAGGACCGGTTAACTATGGCTACACCTTC.

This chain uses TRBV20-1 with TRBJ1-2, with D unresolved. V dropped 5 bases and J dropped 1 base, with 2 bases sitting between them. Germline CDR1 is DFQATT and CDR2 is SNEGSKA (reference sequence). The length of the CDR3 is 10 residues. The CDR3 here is CSAVNYGYTF. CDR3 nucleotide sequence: TGCAGTGCTGTTAACTATGGCTACACCTTC.

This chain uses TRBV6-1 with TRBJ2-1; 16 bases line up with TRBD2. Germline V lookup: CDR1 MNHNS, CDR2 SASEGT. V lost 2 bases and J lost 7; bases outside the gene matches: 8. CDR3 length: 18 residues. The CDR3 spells CASSEPGTSGRELNEQFF. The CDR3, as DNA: TGTGCCAGCAGTGAACCTGGGACTAGCGGGAGGGAACTTAATGAGCAGTTCTTC.

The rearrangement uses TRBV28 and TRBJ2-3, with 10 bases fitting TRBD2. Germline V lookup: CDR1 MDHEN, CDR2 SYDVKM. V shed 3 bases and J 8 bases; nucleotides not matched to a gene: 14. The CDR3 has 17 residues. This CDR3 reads CASSFGLAGARGSTQYF. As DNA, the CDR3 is TGTGCCAGCAGTTTTGGGCTAGCGGGAGCCAGGGGGAGTACGCAGTATTTT.

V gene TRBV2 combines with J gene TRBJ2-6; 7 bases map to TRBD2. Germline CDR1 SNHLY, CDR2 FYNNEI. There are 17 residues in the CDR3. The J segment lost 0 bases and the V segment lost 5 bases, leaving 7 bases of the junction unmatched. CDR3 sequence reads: CASSQTSSPSGANVLTF. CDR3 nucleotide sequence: TGTGCCAGCAGTCAGACTAGCTCCCCCTCTGGGGCCAACGTCCTGACTTTC.

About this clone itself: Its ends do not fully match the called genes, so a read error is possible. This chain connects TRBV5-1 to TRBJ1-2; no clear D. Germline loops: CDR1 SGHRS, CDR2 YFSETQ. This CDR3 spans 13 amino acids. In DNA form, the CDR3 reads TGTGCCAGCAGTTCCAATACTAACTATGGCTACACCTTC. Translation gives CASSSNTNYGYTF.

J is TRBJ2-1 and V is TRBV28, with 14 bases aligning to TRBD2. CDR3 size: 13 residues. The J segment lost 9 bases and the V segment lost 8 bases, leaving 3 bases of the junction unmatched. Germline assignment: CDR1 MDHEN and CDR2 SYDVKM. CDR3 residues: CASGLAGGIEQFF. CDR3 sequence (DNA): TGTGCCAGCGGACTAGCGGGAGGCATTGAGCAGTTCTTC.

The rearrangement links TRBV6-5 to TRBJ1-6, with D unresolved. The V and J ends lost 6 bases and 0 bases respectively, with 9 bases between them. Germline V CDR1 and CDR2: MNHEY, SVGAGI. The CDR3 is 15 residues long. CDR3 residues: CASRDEGSYNSPLHF. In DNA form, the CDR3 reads TGTGCCAGCAGGGACGAAGGCTCCTATAATTCACCCCTCCACTTT.

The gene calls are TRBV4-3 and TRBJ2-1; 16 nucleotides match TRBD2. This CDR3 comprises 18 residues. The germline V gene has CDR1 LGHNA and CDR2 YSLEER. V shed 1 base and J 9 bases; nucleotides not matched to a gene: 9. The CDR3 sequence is CASSQAVGTSGREAEQFF. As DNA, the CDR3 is TGCGCCAGCAGCCAAGCCGTTGGGACTAGCGGGAGGGAGGCTGAGCAGTTCTTC.

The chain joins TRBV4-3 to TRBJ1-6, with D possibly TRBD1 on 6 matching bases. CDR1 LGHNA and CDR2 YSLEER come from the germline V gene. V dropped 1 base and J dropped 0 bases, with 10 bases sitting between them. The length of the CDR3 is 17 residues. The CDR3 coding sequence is TGCGCCAGCAGCCAAGGACAGGCGAGCTCCTATAATTCACCCCTCCACTTT. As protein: CASSQGQASSYNSPLHF.

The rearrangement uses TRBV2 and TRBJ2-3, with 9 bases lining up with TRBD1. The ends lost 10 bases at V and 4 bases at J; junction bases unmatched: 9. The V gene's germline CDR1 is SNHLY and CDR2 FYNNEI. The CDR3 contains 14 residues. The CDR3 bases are TGTGCCACCGTAAAGGGACAGGGACCAGATACGCAGTATTTT. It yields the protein CATVKGQGPDTQYF.

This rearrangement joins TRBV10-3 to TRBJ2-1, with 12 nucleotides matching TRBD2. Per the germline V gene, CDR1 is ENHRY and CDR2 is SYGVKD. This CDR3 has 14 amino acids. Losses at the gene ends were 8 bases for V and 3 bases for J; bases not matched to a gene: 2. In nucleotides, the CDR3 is TGTGCCATCCTAGCGGGAGGGCTCTACAATGAGCAGTTCTTC. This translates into CAILAGGLYNEQFF.

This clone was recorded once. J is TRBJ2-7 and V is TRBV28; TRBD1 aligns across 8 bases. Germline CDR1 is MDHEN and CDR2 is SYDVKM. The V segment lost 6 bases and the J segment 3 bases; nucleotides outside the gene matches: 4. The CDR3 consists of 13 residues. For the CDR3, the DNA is TGTGCCAGCAGGAAGGGACAGGTCTACGAGCAGTACTTC. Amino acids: CASRKGQVYEQYF.

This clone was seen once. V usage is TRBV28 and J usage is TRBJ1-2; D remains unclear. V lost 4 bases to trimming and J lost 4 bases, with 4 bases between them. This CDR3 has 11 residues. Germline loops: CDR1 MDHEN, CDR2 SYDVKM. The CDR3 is CASSWVYGYTF. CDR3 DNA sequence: TGTGCCAGCAGTTGGGTCTATGGCTACACCTTC.